This TCR delta chain was recovered during a study of gamma-delta T cells after stem cell transplantation listed by TCRdb under 2016. The library relied on RT-PCR. Sequencing relied on an Illumina MiSeq. Clonotypes were called again by TCRdb from the public reads via CATT, and duplicate nucleotide sequences were then merged into one entry. The sample has 1,300 or so delta-chain clones on record, around a sixth of them singletons. The ten largest clones capture around 27% of the sample. This clone was counted a few times. It has no known antigen specificity. At one end, the junction sequence differs from germline, possibly due to a read error. The CDR3, cysteine through phenylalanine, is 19 amino acids long. CDR3 DNA only is kept here, 57 bases in frame from base 1. CDR1 and CDR2 (GEAIGNYY, EKD) derive from the germline V gene.

The sequence was collected from a human donor. It is not recorded whose cells these are; they may come from a transplant donor. The chain is encoded by TRDV2 joined to TRDJ3; TRDD3 fits 8 bases in the junction. Sample: gamma-delta T cells. For the CDR3, the sequence is CACGTASGGRSWDTRQMFF. The DNA reads TGTGCCTGTGGCACCGCCTCTGGGGGACGCTCCTGGGACACCCGACAGATGTTTTTC.